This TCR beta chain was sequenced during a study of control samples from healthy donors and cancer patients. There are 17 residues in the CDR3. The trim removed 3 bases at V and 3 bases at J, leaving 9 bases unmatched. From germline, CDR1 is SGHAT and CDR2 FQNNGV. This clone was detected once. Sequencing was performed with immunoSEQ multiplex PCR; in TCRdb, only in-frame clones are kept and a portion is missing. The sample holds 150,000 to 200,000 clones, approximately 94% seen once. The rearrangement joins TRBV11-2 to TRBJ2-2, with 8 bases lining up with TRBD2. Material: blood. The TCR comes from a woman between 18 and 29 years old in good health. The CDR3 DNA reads TGTGCCAGCAGCTTCCGATCTAGCGGGTATTACACCGGGGAGCTGTTTTTT. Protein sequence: CASSFRSSGYYTGELFF. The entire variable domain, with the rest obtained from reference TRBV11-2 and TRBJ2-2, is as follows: EAGVAQSPRYKIIEKRQSVAFWCNPISGHATLYWYQQILGQGPKLLIQFQNNGVVDDSQLPKDRFSAERLKGVDSTLKIQPAKLEDSAVYLCASSFRSSGYYTGELFFGEGSRLTVL.